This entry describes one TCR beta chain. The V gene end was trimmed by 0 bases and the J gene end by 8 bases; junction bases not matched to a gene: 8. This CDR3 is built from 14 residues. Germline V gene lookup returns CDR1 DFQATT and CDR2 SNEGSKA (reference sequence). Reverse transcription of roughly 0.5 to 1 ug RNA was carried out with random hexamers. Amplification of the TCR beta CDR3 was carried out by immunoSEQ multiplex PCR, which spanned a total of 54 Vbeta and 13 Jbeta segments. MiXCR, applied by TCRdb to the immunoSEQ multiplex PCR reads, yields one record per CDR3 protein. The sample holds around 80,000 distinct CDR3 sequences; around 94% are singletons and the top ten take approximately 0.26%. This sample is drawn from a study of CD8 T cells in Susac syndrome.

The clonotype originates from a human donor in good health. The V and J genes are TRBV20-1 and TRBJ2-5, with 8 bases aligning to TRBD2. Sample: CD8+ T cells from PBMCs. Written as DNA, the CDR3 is TGCAGTGCTAGAGATCTGCGCGGGGGGACCACCCAGTACTTC. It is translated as CSARDLRGGTTQYF.